This TCR beta chain was captured in a study of blood T cells in healthy people across ages. Study-wide results and limits: Older age went with lower TCR beta diversity per million T cells, in a roughly linear way. Estimates based on one million T cells were treated as lower bounds. It was the long-lived donors that had more naive CD4+ cells and higher diversity than aged donors.

PCR was performed a second time for about 7 to 12 cycles using a sample-barcoded 5' primer and a J-beta primer mix. TCRdb independently ran MiXCR on the 5' RACE reads; one entry per CDR3 protein. The data contain about 1.6 million distinct CDR3 sequences, 34% of them singletons. Researchers collected roughly 10 milliliters of peripheral blood from every single donor. As to this clonotype: Its antigen is unidentified.

The sequence was obtained from a woman aged 25 to 39 in good health. The sequenced sample was blood.

The CDR3: CASSQEAGARGGPQYF. The CDR3 nucleotides read TGTGCCAGCAGCCAGGAAGCGGGGGCCAGGGGGGGGCCCCAGTACTTC. The chain carries TRBV3-1 and TRBJ2-5; D might be TRBD2 (8 bases). The germline CDR1 and CDR2 sequences are LGHDT and YNNKEL (reference sequence). V shed 3 bases and J shed 9 bases, with 23 bases lying between them. The CDR3 length is 16 residues.